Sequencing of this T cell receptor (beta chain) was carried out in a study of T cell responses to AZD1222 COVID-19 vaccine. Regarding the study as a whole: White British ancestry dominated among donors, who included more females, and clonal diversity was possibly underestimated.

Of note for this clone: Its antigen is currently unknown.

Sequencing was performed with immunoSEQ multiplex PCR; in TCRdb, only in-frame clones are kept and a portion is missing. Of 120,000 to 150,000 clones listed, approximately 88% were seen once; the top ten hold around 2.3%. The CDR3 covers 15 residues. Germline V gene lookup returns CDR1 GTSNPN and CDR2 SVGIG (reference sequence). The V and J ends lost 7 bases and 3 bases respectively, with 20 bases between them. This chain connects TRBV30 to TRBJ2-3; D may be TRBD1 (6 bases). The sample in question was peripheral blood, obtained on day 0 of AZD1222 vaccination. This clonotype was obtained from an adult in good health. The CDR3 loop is CAYIGQSVLTDTQYF. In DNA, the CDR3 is TGTGCCTACATCGGACAGTCGGTTCTAACAGATACGCAGTATTTT.